Sequencing of this T cell receptor (beta chain) was carried out in a study of T-cell memory formation after mild COVID-19. Study results and limitations: A balance of CD4 and CD8 characterized clones contracting day 15 to 85, whereas later expanders leaned CD4+.

With regard to this clonotype: The antigen remains undetermined.

The CDR3 consists of 17 residues. V gave up 4 bases and J gave up 3 bases; unmatched junction bases: 12. Germline CDR1 and CDR2: SGDLS and YYNGEE. TCR alpha and TCR beta cDNA libraries carrying sample barcodes and UMIs were produced by 5'RACE using constant-segment primers. TCRdb reprocessed the 5' RACE reads with MiXCR, giving one entry per CDR3 protein. The table records hundreds of thousands of distinct CDR3 sequences, around 19% of them present only once. The TCR was taken from an adult woman who had mild COVID-19 (a few samples of this study predate the infection). Cell type and time point are not known. V gene TRBV9 combines with J gene TRBJ2-3, with 9 nucleotides matching TRBD2. What was sequenced was PBMCs or a T cell subset sorted from them (not recorded which). CDR3 region: CASSLAGSGSRTDTQYF. CDR3 coding DNA: TGTGCCAGCAGCCTAGCCGGTAGCGGGAGTAGGACAGATACGCAGTATTTT.